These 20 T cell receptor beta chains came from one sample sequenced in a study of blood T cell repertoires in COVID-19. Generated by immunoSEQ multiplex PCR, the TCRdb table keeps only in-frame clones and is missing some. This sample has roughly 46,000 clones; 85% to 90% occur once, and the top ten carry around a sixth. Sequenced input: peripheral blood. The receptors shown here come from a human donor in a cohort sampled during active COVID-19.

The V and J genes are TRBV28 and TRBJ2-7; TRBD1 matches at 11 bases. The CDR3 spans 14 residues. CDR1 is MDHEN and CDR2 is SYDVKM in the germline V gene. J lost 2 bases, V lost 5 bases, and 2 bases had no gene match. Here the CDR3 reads CASSLGQGAYEQYF. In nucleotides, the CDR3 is TGTGCCAGCAGTCTGGGACAGGGGGCCTACGAGCAGTACTTC.

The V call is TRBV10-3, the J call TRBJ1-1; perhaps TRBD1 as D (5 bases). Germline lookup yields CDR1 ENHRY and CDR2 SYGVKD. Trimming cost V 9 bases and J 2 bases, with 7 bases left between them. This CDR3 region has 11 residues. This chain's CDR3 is CAIGQNTEAFF. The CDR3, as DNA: TGTGCCATTGGACAAAACACTGAAGCTTTCTTT.

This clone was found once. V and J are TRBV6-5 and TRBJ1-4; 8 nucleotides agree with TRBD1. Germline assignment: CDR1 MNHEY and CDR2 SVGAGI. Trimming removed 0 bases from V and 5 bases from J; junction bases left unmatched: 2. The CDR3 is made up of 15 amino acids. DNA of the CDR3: TGTGCCAGCAGTTACTCCCGGACAGGGAATGAAAAACTGTTTTTT. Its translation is CASSYSRTGNEKLFF.

In DNA form, the CDR3 reads TGTGCCAGCAGCTTGACAGGGGGCGGTTCCTACGAGCAGTACTTC. It yields the protein CASSLTGGGSYEQYF. The chain links TRBV7-2 to TRBJ2-7; 10 positions match TRBD1. Germline CDR1 SGHTA, CDR2 FQGNSA. With 3 bases clipped from V and 1 base from J, the junction kept 3 bases outside the gene matches. The CDR3 is 15 residues long. Complete variable domain (other parts from reference TRBV7-2 and TRBJ2-7): GAGVSQSPSNKVTEKGKDVELRCDPISGHTALYWYRQSLGQGLEFLIYFQGNSAPDKSGLPSDRFSAERTGGSVSTLTIQRTQQEDSAVYLCASSLTGGGSYEQYFGPGTRLTVT.

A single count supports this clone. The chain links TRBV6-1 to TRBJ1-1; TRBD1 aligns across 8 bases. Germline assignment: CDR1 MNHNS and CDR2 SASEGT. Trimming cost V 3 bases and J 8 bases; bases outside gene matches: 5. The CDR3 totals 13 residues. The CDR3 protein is CASSDRGRTEAFF. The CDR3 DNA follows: TGTGCCAGCAGTGACAGGGGGCGGACCGAAGCTTTCTTT.

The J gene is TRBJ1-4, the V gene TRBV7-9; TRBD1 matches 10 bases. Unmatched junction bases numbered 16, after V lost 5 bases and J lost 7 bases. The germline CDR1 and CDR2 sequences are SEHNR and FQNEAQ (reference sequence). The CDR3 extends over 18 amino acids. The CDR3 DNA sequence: TGTGCCAGCAGCATAAGCGGGACAGGGGTATATTGGGGTGAAAAACTGTTTTTT. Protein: CASSISGTGVYWGEKLFF.

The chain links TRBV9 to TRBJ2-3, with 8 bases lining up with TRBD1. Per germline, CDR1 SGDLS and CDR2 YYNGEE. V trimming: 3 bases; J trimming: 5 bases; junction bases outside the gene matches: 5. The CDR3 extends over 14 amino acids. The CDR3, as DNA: TGTGCCAGCAGCGACGGACAGGGACAAGATACGCAGTATTTT. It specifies CASSDGQGQDTQYF.

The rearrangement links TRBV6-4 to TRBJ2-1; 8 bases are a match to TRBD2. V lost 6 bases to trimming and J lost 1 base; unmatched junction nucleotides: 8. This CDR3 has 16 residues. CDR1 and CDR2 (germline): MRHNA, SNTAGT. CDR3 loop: CASSPRASGSYNEQFF. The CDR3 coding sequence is TGTGCCAGCAGCCCACGGGCTAGCGGGTCCTACAATGAGCAGTTCTTC.

The CDR3 reads CASSTPGQVQAFF. The CDR3, as DNA: TGTGCCAGCAGCACGCCGGGACAGGTACAAGCTTTCTTT. The chain is built from TRBV5-4 and TRBJ1-1, with 8 nucleotides matching TRBD1. CDR3 size: 13 residues. V shed 4 bases, J shed 9 bases, and the junction held 8 bases outside the gene matches. Germline CDR1 is SGHNT and CDR2 is YYREEE (reference sequence).

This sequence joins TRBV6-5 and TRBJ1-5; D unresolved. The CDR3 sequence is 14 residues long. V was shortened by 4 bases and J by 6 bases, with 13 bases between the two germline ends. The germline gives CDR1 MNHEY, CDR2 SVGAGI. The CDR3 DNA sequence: TGTGCCAGCAGTTCCGCGGGAGTCGGTCAGCCCCAGCATTTT. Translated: CASSSAGVGQPQHF.

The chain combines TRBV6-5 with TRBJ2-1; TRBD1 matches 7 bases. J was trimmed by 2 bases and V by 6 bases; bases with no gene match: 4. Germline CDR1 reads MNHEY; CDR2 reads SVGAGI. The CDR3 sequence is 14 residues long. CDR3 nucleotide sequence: TGTGCCAGCAGCCGACAGGGACCCTACAATGAGCAGTTCTTC. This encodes CASSRQGPYNEQFF.

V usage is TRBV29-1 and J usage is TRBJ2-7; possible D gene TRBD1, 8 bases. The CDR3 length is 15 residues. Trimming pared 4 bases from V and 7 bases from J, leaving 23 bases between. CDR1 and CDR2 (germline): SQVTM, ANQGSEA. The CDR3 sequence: CSVVWSGTGSLEQYF. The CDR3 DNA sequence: TGCAGCGTTGTATGGAGCGGGACAGGTTCACTTGAGCAGTACTTC.

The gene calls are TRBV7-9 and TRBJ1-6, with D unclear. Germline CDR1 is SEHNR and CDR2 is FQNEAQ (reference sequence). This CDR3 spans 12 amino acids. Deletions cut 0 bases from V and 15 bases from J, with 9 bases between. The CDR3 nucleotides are TGTGCCAGCAGCTTAGCTGGCCGAAGCCTCCACTTT. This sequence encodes CASSLAGRSLHF. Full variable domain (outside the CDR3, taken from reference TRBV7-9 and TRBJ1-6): DTGVSQNPRHKITKRGQNVTFRCDPISEHNRLYWYRQTLGQGPEFLTYFQNEAQLEKSRLLSDRFSAERPKGSFSTLEIQRTEQGDSAMYLCASSLAGRSLHFGNGTRLTVT.

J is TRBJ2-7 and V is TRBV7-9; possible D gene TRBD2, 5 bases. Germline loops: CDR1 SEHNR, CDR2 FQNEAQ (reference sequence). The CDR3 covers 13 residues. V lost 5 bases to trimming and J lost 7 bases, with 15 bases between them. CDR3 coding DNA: TGTGCCAGCAGCCCCCCAAATTCGGGGGAGCAGTACTTC. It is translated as CASSPPNSGEQYF. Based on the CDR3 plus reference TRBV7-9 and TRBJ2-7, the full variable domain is DTGVSQNPRHKITKRGQNVTFRCDPISEHNRLYWYRQTLGQGPEFLTYFQNEAQLEKSRLLSDRFSAERPKGSFSTLEIQRTEQGDSAMYLCASSPPNSGEQYFGPGTRLTVT.

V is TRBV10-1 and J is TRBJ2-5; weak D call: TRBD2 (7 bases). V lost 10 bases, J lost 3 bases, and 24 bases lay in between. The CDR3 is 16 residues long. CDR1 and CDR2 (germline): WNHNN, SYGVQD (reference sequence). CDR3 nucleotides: TGCGCCACCGTGCCCCTTAGGGGGGGCTTAAAAGAGACCCAGTACTTC. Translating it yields CATVPLRGGLKETQYF.

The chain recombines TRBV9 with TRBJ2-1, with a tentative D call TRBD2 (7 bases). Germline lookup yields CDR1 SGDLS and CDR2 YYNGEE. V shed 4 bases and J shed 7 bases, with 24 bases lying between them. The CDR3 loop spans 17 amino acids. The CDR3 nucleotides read TGTGCCAGCAGCCCCCAGGGGCGGGAGAGGGGAAAAAATGAGCAGTTCTTC. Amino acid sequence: CASSPQGRERGKNEQFF.

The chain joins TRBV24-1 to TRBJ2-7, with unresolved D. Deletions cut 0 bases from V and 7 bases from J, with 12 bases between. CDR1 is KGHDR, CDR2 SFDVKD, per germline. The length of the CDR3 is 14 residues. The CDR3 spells CATSDLAARCEQYF. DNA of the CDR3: TGTGCCACCAGTGATTTGGCGGCTAGGTGTGAGCAGTACTTC.

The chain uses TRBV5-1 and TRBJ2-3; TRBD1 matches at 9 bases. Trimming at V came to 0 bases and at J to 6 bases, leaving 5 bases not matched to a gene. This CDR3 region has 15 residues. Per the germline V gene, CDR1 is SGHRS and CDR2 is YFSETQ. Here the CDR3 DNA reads TGCGCCAGCAGCTTGGGGACAGGGGCCGCGGATACGCAGTATTTT. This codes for CASSLGTGAADTQYF. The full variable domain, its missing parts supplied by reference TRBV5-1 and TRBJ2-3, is KAGVTQTPRYLIKTRGQQVTLSCSPISGHRSVSWYQQTPGQGLQFLFEYFSETQRNKGNFPGRFSGRQFSNSRSEMNVSTLELGDSALYLCASSLGTGAADTQYFGPGTRLTVL.

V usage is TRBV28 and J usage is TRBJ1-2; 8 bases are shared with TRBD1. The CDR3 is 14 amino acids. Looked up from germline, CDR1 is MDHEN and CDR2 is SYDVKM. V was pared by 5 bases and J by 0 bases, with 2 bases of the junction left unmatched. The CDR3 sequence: CASSRTGPNYGYTF. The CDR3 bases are TGTGCCAGCAGTCGGACAGGGCCTAACTATGGCTACACCTTC.

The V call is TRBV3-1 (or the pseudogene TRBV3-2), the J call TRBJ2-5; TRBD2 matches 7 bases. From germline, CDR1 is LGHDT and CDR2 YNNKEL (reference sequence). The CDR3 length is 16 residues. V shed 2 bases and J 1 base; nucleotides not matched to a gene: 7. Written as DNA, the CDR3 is TGTGCCAGCAGCCAATTCGGGACTACGGCCCAAGAGACCCAGTACTTC. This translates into CASSQFGTTAQETQYF.